This T cell receptor (beta chain) comes out of a study of blood T cell repertoires in COVID-19. Study context: There were acute and convalescent COVID-19 samples, and they came from the United States, Italy and Spain. T cells, B-cell-depleted T cells, or PBMCs supplied cDNA or gDNA.

J was trimmed by 3 bases and V by 3 bases; bases with no gene match: 0. CDR1 and CDR2 from the germline V gene are SGHTA and FQGTGA. This CDR3 spans 13 amino acids. Original data processing: The authors estimated nucleated cell counts from reference gene primer amplification. Measured with immunoSEQ multiplex PCR; TCRdb has only the in-frame clones, and not every one. V and J calls and clone size follow that table, whereas D and trimming were derived from the DNA. The sample holds 130,000 to 150,000 clones, around 83% seen once. The chain carries TRBV7-3 and TRBJ2-7; 9 positions match TRBD1. The TCR comes from a human donor with acute or convalescent COVID-19. The donor label of this sample is uncertain. Sequencing used peripheral blood. The CDR3 sequence is CASSLDRGYEQYV. CDR3 coding DNA: TGTGCCAGCAGCTTGGACAGGGGCTACGAGCAGTACGTC.